This T cell receptor (beta chain) was recorded in a study of control samples from healthy donors and cancer patients. CDR1 is SEHNR and CDR2 is FQNEAQ in the germline V gene (reference sequence). V lost 5 bases and J lost 6; bases outside the gene matches: 4. The CDR3 loop spans 12 amino acids. Sequencing was performed with immunoSEQ multiplex PCR; in TCRdb, only in-frame clones are kept and a portion is missing. The sample yields about 150,000 clones, around 94% seen once. The sequenced sample was PBMCs. The J gene is TRBJ2-7, the V gene TRBV7-9; TRBD1 matches 7 bases. This TCR was sampled from a man between 60 and 75 years old with colorectal cancer. This CDR3 is CASSITGVEQYF. CDR3 nucleotide sequence: TGTGCCAGCAGCATAACAGGGGTCGAGCAGTACTTC. Full variable domain (remainder filled in from reference TRBV7-9 and TRBJ2-7): DTGVSQNPRHKITKRGQNVTFRCDPISEHNRLYWYRQTLGQGPEFLTYFQNEAQLEKSRLLSDRFSAERPKGSFSTLEIQRTEQGDSAMYLCASSITGVEQYFGPGTRLTVT.